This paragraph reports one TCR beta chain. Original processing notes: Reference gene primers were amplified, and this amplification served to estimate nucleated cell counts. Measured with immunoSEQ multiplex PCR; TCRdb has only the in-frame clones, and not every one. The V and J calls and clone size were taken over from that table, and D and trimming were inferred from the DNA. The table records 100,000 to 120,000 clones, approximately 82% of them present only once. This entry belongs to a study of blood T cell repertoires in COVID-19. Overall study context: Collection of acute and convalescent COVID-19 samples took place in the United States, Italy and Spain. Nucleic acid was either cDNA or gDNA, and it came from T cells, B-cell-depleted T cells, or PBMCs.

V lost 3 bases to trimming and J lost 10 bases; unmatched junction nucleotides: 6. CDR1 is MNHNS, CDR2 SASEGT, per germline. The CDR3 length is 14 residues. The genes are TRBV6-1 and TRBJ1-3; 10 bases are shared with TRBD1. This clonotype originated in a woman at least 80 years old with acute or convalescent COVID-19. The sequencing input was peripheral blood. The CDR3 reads CASSDRQGAGTIYF. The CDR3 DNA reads TGTGCCAGCAGTGACCGACAGGGGGCAGGGACCATATATTTT.